This is a list of T cell receptor beta chains from one sample in a study of blood T cell repertoires in COVID-19. The data were produced by immunoSEQ multiplex PCR, yet TCRdb's version contains in-frame clones alone and is incomplete. This table holds approximately 300,000 clones, about 89% found once. The specimen was PBMCs or T cells enriched from blood (not recorded which). Source of these receptors: a woman aged 25 to 39 who had recovered from COVID-19. The CDR3 runs from the conserved cysteine through the conserved F or W. Fields, in order: CDR3 length, J gene, clone size, V gene, D gene, CDR3 protein, CDR3 DNA. The D gene is left open where the match is weak. Size tells how often a clone was seen (once, few, many) or the class of an expanded clone, and some rows leave it out.

CDR3 length: 11
J gene: TRBJ1-2
clone size: NA
V gene: TRBV2
D gene: NA
CDR3 protein: CASSEGGGYTF
CDR3 DNA: TGTGCCAGCAGTGAAGGAGGTGGCTACACCTTC

CDR3 length: 13
J gene: TRBJ1-3
clone size: NA
V gene: TRBV12-3/TRBV12-4
D gene: NA
CDR3 protein: CASSLGFPDTIYF
CDR3 DNA: TGTGCCAGCAGTTTAGGTTTTCCCGACACCATATATTTT

CDR3 length: 11
J gene: TRBJ1-1
clone size: NA
V gene: TRBV19
D gene: TRBD1
CDR3 protein: CASSMQGAAFF
CDR3 DNA: TGTGCCAGTAGTATGCAGGGGGCGGCTTTCTTT

CDR3 length: 12
J gene: TRBJ1-1
clone size: once
V gene: TRBV29-1
D gene: TRBD1
CDR3 protein: CSVQGALIGAFF
CDR3 DNA: TGCAGCGTCCAGGGGGCGCTTATCGGGGCTTTCTTT

CDR3 length: 16
J gene: TRBJ1-6
clone size: NA
V gene: TRBV7-8
D gene: NA
CDR3 protein: CASRLDGGSYNSPLHF
CDR3 DNA: TGTGCCAGCAGACTGGACGGAGGCTCCTATAATTCACCCCTCCACTTT

CDR3 length: 16
J gene: TRBJ2-7
clone size: once
V gene: TRBV5-1
D gene: TRBD1
CDR3 protein: CASSFDLWTGQYEQYF
CDR3 DNA: TGCGCCAGCAGCTTCGACCTCTGGACAGGACAATACGAGCAGTACTTC

CDR3 length: 16
J gene: TRBJ2-3
clone size: NA
V gene: TRBV4-3
D gene: TRBD2
CDR3 protein: CASSPHLAGDTDTQYF
CDR3 DNA: TGCGCCAGCAGCCCGCACCTAGCGGGGGACACAGATACGCAGTATTTT

CDR3 length: 14
J gene: TRBJ1-6
clone size: NA
V gene: TRBV6-1
D gene: NA
CDR3 protein: CASSDLGQNTPLHF
CDR3 DNA: TGTGCCAGCAGTGACCTAGGACAGAACACACCCCTCCACTTT

CDR3 length: 15
J gene: TRBJ1-1
clone size: NA
V gene: TRBV3-1/TRBV3-2
D gene: NA
CDR3 protein: CASSQGWQLNTEAFF
CDR3 DNA: TGTGCCAGCAGCCAAGGGTGGCAGTTGAACACTGAAGCTTTCTTT

CDR3 length: 13
J gene: TRBJ2-5
clone size: NA
V gene: TRBV9
D gene: NA
CDR3 protein: CASSSATRETQYF
CDR3 DNA: TGTGCCAGCAGCTCCGCGACGAGGGAGACCCAGTACTTC

CDR3 length: 15
J gene: TRBJ2-5
clone size: NA
V gene: TRBV7-2
D gene: NA
CDR3 protein: CASSLVGTVQETQYF
CDR3 DNA: TGTGCCAGCAGCTTAGTCGGTACCGTCCAAGAGACCCAGTACTTC

CDR3 length: 15
J gene: TRBJ1-1
clone size: once
V gene: TRBV12-5
D gene: NA
CDR3 protein: CASGLVIGGVAEAFF
CDR3 DNA: TGTGCTAGTGGTTTGGTAATAGGGGGTGTTGCTGAAGCTTTCTTT

CDR3 length: 15
J gene: TRBJ1-5
clone size: NA
V gene: TRBV19
D gene: NA
CDR3 protein: CASSIDEGTNQPQHF
CDR3 DNA: TGTGCCAGTAGTATAGATGAGGGTACGAATCAGCCCCAGCATTTT

CDR3 length: 15
J gene: TRBJ1-2
clone size: NA
V gene: TRBV21-1
D gene: NA
CDR3 protein: CASSFRTGPEYGYTF
CDR3 DNA: TGTGCCAGCAGCTTCCGGACAGGTCCGGAATATGGCTACACCTTC

CDR3 length: 14
J gene: TRBJ1-2
clone size: NA
V gene: TRBV3-1/TRBV3-2
D gene: NA
CDR3 protein: CASSPGQTNYGYTF
CDR3 DNA: TGTGCCAGCAGCCCCGGACAGACTAACTATGGCTACACCTTC

CDR3 length: 12
J gene: TRBJ1-1
clone size: NA
V gene: TRBV7-9
D gene: NA
CDR3 protein: CASSFSYLEAFF
CDR3 DNA: TGTGCCAGCAGCTTTAGTTATTTAGAAGCTTTCTTT

CDR3 length: 15
J gene: TRBJ2-2
clone size: NA
V gene: TRBV5-1
D gene: TRBD1
CDR3 protein: CASSTQGVGTGELFF
CDR3 DNA: TGCGCCAGCAGCACACAGGGGGTGGGCACCGGGGAGCTGTTTTTT

CDR3 length: 14
J gene: TRBJ2-5
clone size: NA
V gene: TRBV6-5
D gene: TRBD2
CDR3 protein: CASRLLAGSSTQYF
CDR3 DNA: TGTGCCAGCAGATTACTAGCGGGGTCCTCAACCCAGTACTTC

CDR3 length: 13
J gene: TRBJ2-7
clone size: NA
V gene: TRBV7-3
D gene: NA
CDR3 protein: CASSLTPSYEQYF
CDR3 DNA: TGTGCCAGCAGCTTGACTCCCTCCTACGAGCAGTACTTC

CDR3 length: 16
J gene: TRBJ1-5
clone size: NA
V gene: TRBV4-1
D gene: NA
CDR3 protein: CASSQVGGEGNQPQHF
CDR3 DNA: TGCGCCAGCAGCCAAGTGGGCGGGGAGGGCAATCAGCCCCAGCATTTT

CDR3 length: 12
J gene: TRBJ1-6
clone size: NA
V gene: TRBV6-5
D gene: NA
CDR3 protein: CASSRANAPLHF
CDR3 DNA: TGTGCCAGCAGCAGGGCTAATGCACCCCTCCACTTT

CDR3 length: 14
J gene: TRBJ1-1
clone size: NA
V gene: TRBV6-2/TRBV6-3
D gene: NA
CDR3 protein: CASSVTGLNTEAFF
CDR3 DNA: TGTGCCAGCAGTGTTACAGGTCTTAACACTGAAGCTTTCTTT